One T cell receptor (beta chain) is described in this entry. The data were taken from a study of blood T cell repertoires in COVID-19. Across the study: T cells, B-cell-depleted T cells, or PBMCs supplied cDNA or gDNA.

Germline values: CDR1 MGHRA, CDR2 YSYEKL. The V end lost 1 base, the J end lost 3 bases, and 9 bases lay between the germline ends. CDR3 length: 14 residues. Libraries were prepared by immunoSEQ multiplex PCR; TCRdb keeps only in-frame clonotypes and omits some of them. The table includes 90,000 or so clones, about nine tenths detected once. The chain links TRBV4-1 to TRBJ1-2; D is undetermined. The sequenced material came from peripheral blood. This TCR derives from a woman in her 70s with acute or convalescent COVID-19. The CDR3: CASSQGSADYGYTF. In DNA, the CDR3 is TGCGCCAGCAGCCAAGGGAGTGCAGACTATGGCTACACCTTC.